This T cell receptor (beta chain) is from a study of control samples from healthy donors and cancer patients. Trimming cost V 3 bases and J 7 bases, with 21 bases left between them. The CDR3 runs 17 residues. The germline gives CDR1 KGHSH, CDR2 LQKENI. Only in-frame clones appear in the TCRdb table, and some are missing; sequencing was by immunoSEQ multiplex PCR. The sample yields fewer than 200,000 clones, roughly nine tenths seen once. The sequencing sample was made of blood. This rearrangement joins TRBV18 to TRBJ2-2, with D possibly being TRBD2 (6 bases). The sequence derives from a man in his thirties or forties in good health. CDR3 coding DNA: TGTGCCAGCTCACCCAATGGCGGGGCCGGGGACGGCGGGGAGCTGTTTTTT. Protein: CASSPNGGAGDGGELFF.